These 17 T cell receptor beta chains originate from one sample sequenced in a study of cytomegalovirus exposure and HLA in healthy donors. The PCR had 60 Vbeta and 13 Jbeta primers. Profiling relied on immunoSEQ multiplex PCR, and the TCRdb table lists in-frame clones only, not all of them. The repertoire includes 120,000 to 150,000 clones, roughly 79% of them detected once, and 1.5% to 2% sits in the top ten. Sequencing was performed on PBMCs. These receptor sequences come from a woman in her 30s in good health and CMV-seronegative.

J is TRBJ1-4 and V is TRBV6-5; 7 nucleotides agree with TRBD1. CDR3 length: 16 amino acids. The V gene end was trimmed by 0 bases and the J gene end by 1 base; junction bases not matched to a gene: 2. Germline CDR1 is MNHEY and CDR2 is SVGAGI. This CDR3 is CASSYSRQGTNEKLFF. The CDR3 nucleotides are TGTGCCAGCAGTTACTCCCGACAGGGAACTAATGAAAAACTGTTTTTT.

The sample holds one count of this clone. V usage is TRBV5-1 and J usage is TRBJ1-3; D is unresolved. V lost 3 bases and J 4 bases, leaving 14 bases between the germline ends. The CDR3 length is 15 residues. Per the germline V gene, CDR1 is SGHRS and CDR2 is YFSETQ. CDR3 loop: CASSSPGGIGNTIYF. As DNA, the CDR3 is TGCGCCAGCAGCTCGCCGGGAGGGATCGGAAACACCATATATTTT.

The table lists this clone with a few counts. The V and J genes are TRBV14 and TRBJ2-7; no clear D. CDR3 size: 11 residues. Trimming took off 2 bases at V and 10 bases at J, with 9 bases between the two ends. CDR1 and CDR2 (germline): SGHDN, FVKESK. CDR3 sequence reads: CASSQSIVQYF. The CDR3 bases are TGTGCCAGCAGCCAATCGATAGTACAGTACTTC.

This chain joins TRBV7-6 and TRBJ1-1; no firm D call. The CDR3 sequence is 15 residues long. Germline values: CDR1 SGHVS, CDR2 FNYEAQ. V lost 5 bases to trimming and J lost 1 base, with 14 bases between them. The CDR3, as DNA: TGTGCCAGCAGCCCACGATCAACCGGGAACACTGAAGCTTTCTTT. It codes for CASSPRSTGNTEAFF.

This clone was seen only once. This chain uses TRBV30 with TRBJ1-1; D is undetermined. Germline V gives CDR1 GTSNPN, CDR2 SVGIG (reference sequence). This CDR3 spans 14 amino acids. The germline V and J ends were trimmed by 4 bases and 4 bases, with 16 bases remaining between them. This chain's CDR3 is CAWTKTSGSTEAFF. CDR3 coding DNA: TGTGCCTGGACCAAGACCTCGGGGAGCACTGAAGCTTTCTTT.

The chain carries TRBV7-8 and TRBJ1-4; 9 positions agree with TRBD1. Germline V lookup: CDR1 SGHVS, CDR2 FQNEAQ. The junction had 4 bases not matched to a gene; V was cut back by 5 bases and J by 12 bases. The CDR3 is 12 amino acids. Here the CDR3 DNA reads TGTGCCAGCAGCGAAAGGACAGGGGAACTGTTTTTT. Encoded protein: CASSERTGELFF. Combining the CDR3 with reference TRBV7-8 and TRBJ1-4 gives the whole variable domain GAGVSQSPRYKVAKRGQDVALRCDPISGHVSLFWYQQALGQGPEFLTYFQNEAQLDKSGLPSDRFFAERPEGSVSTLKIQRTQQEDSAVYLCASSERTGELFFGSGTQLSVL.

The chain combines TRBV19 with TRBJ2-1; D is perhaps TRBD1 (8 bases). The CDR3 is 16 amino acids. V lost 7 bases to trimming and J lost 0 bases, with 16 bases between them. The germline V gene encodes CDR1 LNHDA and CDR2 SQIVND (reference sequence). The CDR3 here is CASTQGGTGSYNEQFF. The DNA for the CDR3 is TGTGCCAGTACCCAGGGGGGGACAGGCTCCTACAATGAGCAGTTCTTC.

This clone was found once. The chain joins TRBV4-1 to TRBJ1-1; D is possibly TRBD1 (5 bases). Trimming stripped 2 bases from V and 0 bases from J, with 7 bases between. CDR3 size: 14 residues. CDR1 and CDR2 from the germline V gene are MGHRA and YSYEKL. This CDR3 is CASSQKTVNTEAFF. The CDR3 DNA is TGCGCCAGCAGCCAAAAGACAGTGAACACTGAAGCTTTCTTT.

The J gene is TRBJ2-7, the V gene TRBV27; 10 bases line up with TRBD1. J was trimmed by 4 bases and V by 4 bases; bases with no gene match: 10. The CDR3 covers 16 residues. Germline V CDR1 and CDR2: MNHEY, SMNVEV (reference sequence). The CDR3 here is CASSSMAGQGIYEQYF. In nucleotides, the CDR3 is TGTGCCAGCAGTTCTATGGCGGGACAGGGGATTTACGAGCAGTACTTC.

In its sample, this clone was seen once. The V gene is TRBV7-8, the J gene TRBJ1-5; D possibly corresponds to TRBD1 (6 bases). The CDR3 has 14 residues. Trimming shortened V by 2 bases and J by 5 bases, and 10 bases separated the two germline ends. In germline, CDR1 is SGHVS, CDR2 FQNEAQ. Here the CDR3 reads CASSLQGYDQPQHF. CDR3 nucleotide sequence: TGTGCCAGCAGCTTACAGGGGTATGATCAGCCCCAGCATTTT.

This rearrangement joins TRBV6-1 to TRBJ1-2; 9 positions agree with TRBD1. Germline V gene lookup returns CDR1 MNHNS and CDR2 SASEGT. The V gene end was trimmed by 2 bases and the J gene end by 8 bases; junction bases not matched to a gene: 3. This CDR3 has 13 residues. The CDR3 sequence: CASSERQGGGYTF. The DNA of the CDR3 is TGTGCCAGCAGTGAAAGACAGGGGGGAGGCTACACCTTC.

This chain links TRBV6-5 with TRBJ2-2; 10 bases are a match to TRBD1. V was clipped by 6 bases and J by 4 bases; unmatched bases: 2. The CDR3 covers 14 residues. Germline lookup yields CDR1 MNHEY and CDR2 SVGAGI. CDR3 nucleotides: TGTGCCAGCAGGCGGACAGGGGGCACCGGGGAGCTGTTTTTT. Translated, it gives CASRRTGGTGELFF.

This clone was observed once. The DNA for the CDR3 is TGCGCCAGCAGCTCCGGACTAGCGGGGGACAATGAGCAGTTCTTC. Translation gives CASSSGLAGDNEQFF. V gene TRBV5-1 combines with J gene TRBJ2-1; 13 bases align to TRBD2. The CDR3 has 15 residues. CDR1 and CDR2 from the germline V gene are SGHRS and YFSETQ. J was trimmed by 5 bases and V by 3 bases; bases with no gene match: 2.

J is TRBJ2-1 and V is TRBV6-1; TRBD1 might be the D (7 bases). V was clipped by 3 bases and J by 9 bases, with 21 bases between them. The CDR3 is made up of 16 amino acids. Per the germline V gene, CDR1 is MNHNS and CDR2 is SASEGT. CDR3 region: CASSDSGGRRAGEQFF. The CDR3 nucleotides read TGTGCCAGCAGTGATTCAGGGGGGAGGCGGGCGGGTGAGCAGTTCTTC.

In this sample, this clone turned up a few times. The chain is built from TRBV5-6 and TRBJ2-7, with D perhaps TRBD2 (6 bases). With 0 bases removed from V and 3 bases from J, the gap between germline ends came to 13 bases. Germline V gene lookup returns CDR1 SGHDT and CDR2 YYEEEE. This CDR3 comprises 15 residues. CDR3 nucleotide sequence: TGTGCCAGCAGCTTGGGGGGGGTCGGTCTCTACGAGCAGTACTTC. It codes for CASSLGGVGLYEQYF.

The genes are TRBV4-1 and TRBJ2-7; 9 bases fit TRBD1. The CDR3 is made up of 15 amino acids. CDR1 and CDR2 from the germline V gene are MGHRA and YSYEKL. Trimming removed 3 bases from V and 2 bases from J; junction bases left unmatched: 5. CDR3 DNA sequence: TGCGCCAGCAGCCAGGGACAGGGAGGCCCCTACGAGCAGTACTTC. As protein: CASSQGQGGPYEQYF.

This rearrangement joins TRBV4-3 to TRBJ2-3, with 7 positions matching TRBD2. V lost 4 bases and J lost 6; bases outside the gene matches: 10. This CDR3 is 15 amino acids long. Germline lookup yields CDR1 LGHNA and CDR2 YSLEER. The chain's CDR3 is CASSPGGSATDTQYF. The CDR3 coding sequence is TGCGCCAGCAGCCCTGGCGGGAGCGCAACGGATACGCAGTATTTT.